The 25 T cell receptor beta chains presented below share a single source sample, sequenced in a study of preoperative IRX-2 immunotherapy in early breast cancer. Assay used: immunoSEQ multiplex PCR; TCRdb lists only in-frame clones, some missing. The repertoire holds around 88,000 clones, with approximately 90% as singletons. Treatment of the sample: preoperative locoregional IRX-2 cytokine immunotherapy. Sequencing used tumor tissue, obtained after IRX-2 immunotherapy. These receptors all stem from a human donor with breast cancer.

The rearrangement uses TRBV6-7 and TRBJ1-2; TRBD1 agrees at 7 bases. TRBV6-7 belongs to the ORF category, with a function that is uncertain. The CDR3 length is 13 residues. V was clipped by 6 bases and J by 8 bases; unmatched bases: 9. The DNA for the CDR3 is TGTGCCAGCAGGCTCGACAGGGTAGAGGGCTACACCTTC. It encodes CASRLDRVEGYTF.

The V and J genes are TRBV25-1 and TRBJ1-6; TRBD1 matches 11 bases. The CDR3 spans 17 residues. Trimming cost V 3 bases and J 4 bases; bases outside gene matches: 5. Looked up from germline, CDR1 is MGHDK and CDR2 is SYGVNS. This CDR3 reads CASSDLGQGDYNSPLHF. CDR3 DNA sequence: TGTGCCAGCAGTGATTTGGGACAGGGGGATTATAATTCACCCCTCCACTTT.

The gene calls are TRBV7-6 and TRBJ1-4; D is uncertain. Germline V gene sequence: CDR1 SGHVS, CDR2 FNYEAQ. This CDR3 spans 15 amino acids. V was trimmed by 3 bases and J by 8 bases, leaving 16 bases between them. The CDR3 loop reads CASSLAVGREEKLFF. CDR3 nucleotides: TGTGCCAGCAGCTTGGCTGTAGGGAGGGAAGAAAAACTGTTTTTT.

As for this clone: A nucleotide was unread or ambiguous, so the corresponding amino acid is written X. The chain couples TRBV5-1 to TRBJ2-1; unclear D gene. The V and J ends lost 0 bases and 4 bases respectively, with 14 bases between them. Germline V gene data show CDR1 as SGHRS and CDR2 as YFSETQ. This CDR3 spans 16 amino acids. CDR3 loop: CASSLGXLTIYNEQFF. DNA for the CDR3: TGCGCCAGCAGCTTGGGTGRACTAACCATATACAATGAGCAGTTCTTC.

The rearrangement uses TRBV1 and TRBJ1-1; the table gives TRBD1 as D, unverified against the DNA. TRBV1 has pseudogene status. This CDR3 contains 15 residues. The CDR3 loop reads CASSRSTMENTEAFF. The CDR3 DNA sequence: TGCGCCAGCAGCCGGTCGACAATGGAAAACACTGAAGCTTTCTTT.

This chain joins TRBV5-1 and TRBJ2-1, with 12 bases lining up with TRBD2. The CDR3 sequence is 17 residues long. V gave up 3 bases and J gave up 9 bases; unmatched junction bases: 13. Per the germline V gene, CDR1 is SGHRS and CDR2 is YFSETQ. This CDR3 reads CASSYYRATSGGSEQFF. The CDR3 bases are TGCGCCAGCAGCTACTACAGGGCCACTAGCGGGGGGAGTGAGCAGTTCTTC.

This chain joins TRBV28 and TRBJ1-1; the D is unclear. Germline CDR1 is MDHEN and CDR2 is SYDVKM. Trimming pared 2 bases from V and 2 bases from J, leaving 9 bases between. This CDR3 comprises 14 residues. The CDR3 region has the DNA TGTGCCAGCAGTTTAGTGCGGCTAAACACTGAAGCTTTCTTT. It specifies CASSLVRLNTEAFF.

CDR3 amino acids: CATMVAGTTNEKLFF. CDR3 sequence (DNA): TGTGCCACCATGGTCGCGGGGACCACTAATGAAAAACTGTTTTTT. V is TRBV15 and J is TRBJ1-4; a possible D gene is TRBD1 (5 bases). V was pared by 7 bases and J by 2 bases, with 14 bases between. Germline-derived CDR1 and CDR2 are LNHNV and YYDKDF (reference sequence). This CDR3 contains 15 residues.

This clone was seen only a few times. CDR3 residues: CASGGGPSADSYEQYF. The DNA of the CDR3 is TGTGCCAGCGGGGGCGGTCCTAGCGCGGACTCCTACGAGCAGTACTTC. The chain recombines TRBV6-8 with TRBJ2-7, with D tentatively TRBD1 or TRBD2 (6 bases each). Germline V gives CDR1 MNHGY, CDR2 SAAAGT. The V end was cut by 8 bases, the J end by 0 bases, with 20 bases between. This CDR3 region has 16 residues.

CDR3 protein: CASSLRERPISYNSPLHF. The DNA of the CDR3 is TGCGCCAGCAGCCTGAGAGAGAGGCCGATCTCCTATAATTCACCCCTCCACTTT. The chain uses TRBV1 and TRBJ1-6. TRBV1 is described as a pseudogene. The CDR3 covers 18 residues.

As concerns this clone: The DNA contains a base that is ambiguous or unread; its residue becomes X. The rearrangement joins TRBV6-1 to TRBJ2-1; D not resolved. CDR1 is MNHNS and CDR2 is SASEGT in the germline V gene. V lost 0 bases, J lost 7 bases, and 16 bases lay in between. The CDR3 contains 16 residues. The CDR3 sequence is CASSEAVLXPRNEQFF. The DNA of the CDR3 is TGTGCCAGCAGTGAAGCGGTGCTATYCCCTAGGAATGAGCAGTTCTTC.

The sample holds one count of this clone. The rearrangement uses TRBV28 and TRBJ2-7; 9 bases align to TRBD1. Germline CDR1 is MDHEN and CDR2 is SYDVKM. CDR3 length equals 13 residues. The V segment lost 8 bases and the J segment 3 bases; nucleotides outside the gene matches: 5. The chain's CDR3 is CASRTGVDYEQYF. The CDR3 nucleotides are TGTGCCAGCCGGACAGGGGTGGACTACGAGCAGTACTTC.

The DNA for the CDR3 is TGTGCCAGCAGCTTTTTTGGACTAGCGGGAAGAAACACCGGGGAGCTGTTTTTT. The encoded protein is CASSFFGLAGRNTGELFF. This chain uses TRBV7-7 with TRBJ2-2, with 12 bases matching TRBD2. The CDR3 extends over 18 amino acids. The germline gives CDR1 SSHAT, CDR2 FNYEAQ (reference sequence). The V and J ends lost 3 bases and 2 bases, in that order; junction bases with no gene match: 7.

This clone came up a few times. The chain links TRBV19 to TRBJ2-2; possible D gene TRBD1, 5 bases. Germline CDR1 and CDR2: LNHDA and SQIVND (reference sequence). The CDR3 contains 15 residues. V shed 6 bases and J shed 4 bases, with 15 bases lying between them. CDR3 residues: CASRDRDRTTGELFF. CDR3 sequence (DNA): TGTGCCAGTAGAGACAGAGACAGAACCACCGGGGAGCTGTTTTTT.

The chain recombines TRBV6-8 with TRBJ2-3; 8 nucleotides line up with TRBD1. CDR3 size: 14 residues. Germline CDR1 is MNHGY and CDR2 is SAAAGT. Trimming at V came to 5 bases and at J to 3 bases, leaving 4 bases not matched to a gene. The CDR3 DNA follows: TGTGCCAGCAGTGACAGGGGAGGAACAGATACGCAGTATTTT. Translating it yields CASSDRGGTDTQYF.

The chain recombines TRBV14 with TRBJ1-2; the D is unclear. From germline, CDR1 is SGHDN and CDR2 FVKESK. There are 17 residues in the CDR3. The ends were cut back, 0 bases at V and 8 bases at J, with 22 bases in the middle. Written as DNA, the CDR3 is TGTGCCAGCAGCCAAGACCCCGGCCCCGGTCGTATAAGCGGCTACACCTTC. This encodes CASSQDPGPGRISGYTF.

The chain links TRBV19 to TRBJ1-5; no definite D call. The CDR3 loop spans 12 amino acids. The V end was cut by 4 bases, the J end by 5 bases, with 6 bases between. Per germline, CDR1 LNHDA and CDR2 SQIVND (reference sequence). The CDR3 protein is CASSTQYQPQHF. The CDR3 nucleotides are TGTGCCAGTAGTACACAGTATCAGCCCCAGCATTTT.

This sequence joins TRBV11-3 and TRBJ2-1; 9 nucleotides agree with TRBD2. The germline gives CDR1 SGHNT, CDR2 YENEEA. J gave up 1 base and V 4 bases, and 2 bases lay outside the gene matches. The CDR3 length is 15 residues. The CDR3 region is CASSSSGVSYNEQFF. CDR3 DNA sequence: TGTGCCAGCAGCTCTAGCGGGGTTTCCTACAATGAGCAGTTCTTC.

This rearrangement joins TRBV19 to TRBJ1-1; D remains unclear. The V gene's germline CDR1 is LNHDA and CDR2 SQIVND (reference sequence). The CDR3 has 13 residues. The V gene lost 3 bases and the J gene lost 2 bases, with 7 bases spanning the gap. The CDR3 here is CASSIGFNTEAFF. In nucleotides, the CDR3 is TGTGCCAGTAGTATTGGATTTAACACTGAAGCTTTCTTT.

The V and J genes are TRBV10-1 and TRBJ2-1; D call uncertain. V was shortened by 4 bases and J by 1 base, with 14 bases between the two germline ends. There are 16 residues in the CDR3. The V gene's germline CDR1 is WNHNN and CDR2 SYGVQD (reference sequence). In DNA form, the CDR3 reads TGCGCCAGCAGTGGCCCCTCAGTGGGTTCCTACAATGAGCAGTTCTTC. It codes for CASSGPSVGSYNEQFF.

This chain joins TRBV28 and TRBJ1-1; the D gene is possibly TRBD1 (6 bases). With 6 bases removed from V and 0 bases from J, the gap between germline ends came to 11 bases. Germline CDR1 is MDHEN and CDR2 is SYDVKM. The CDR3 is 14 amino acids. CDR3 sequence (DNA): TGTGCCAGCAGGACGGACAGATTGAACACTGAAGCTTTCTTT. Amino acid sequence: CASRTDRLNTEAFF.

This clone showed up just once. The rearrangement joins TRBV28 to TRBJ2-1; no clear D. Trimming shortened V by 2 bases and J by 5 bases, and 4 bases separated the two germline ends. The length of the CDR3 is 12 residues. Germline CDR1 is MDHEN and CDR2 is SYDVKM. DNA for the CDR3: TGTGCCAGCAGTTTAATGGACAATGAGCAGTTCTTC. As protein: CASSLMDNEQFF.

The chain carries TRBV1 and TRBJ1-1; the table calls TRBD1, which could not be checked here. TRBV1 is tagged as a pseudogene. CDR3 length: 12 residues. As DNA, the CDR3 is TGCAGCGTTGACAGGGGGCTTTCTGAAGCTTTCTTT. It specifies CSVDRGLSEAFF.

A note on this clone: At one end, the junction sequence differs from germline, possibly due to a read error. V and J are TRBV6-8 and TRBJ2-5, with D possibly TRBD1 on 6 matching bases. CDR3 length equals 15 residues. The germline V gene has CDR1 MNHGY and CDR2 SAAAGT. The CDR3 protein is CAISPRQELQETQYF. CDR3 nucleotide sequence: TGTGCCATCAGTCCCCGACAGGAACTCCAAGAGACCCAGTACTTC.

The chain has TRBV19 and TRBJ2-5; 15 bases match TRBD2. Losses at the gene ends were 8 bases for V and 4 bases for J; bases not matched to a gene: 8. The CDR3 sequence is 16 residues long. The germline gives CDR1 LNHDA, CDR2 SQIVND (reference sequence). DNA of the CDR3: TGTGCCAGTGGCTCAGGACTAGCGGGGGGGATAGAGACCCAGTACTTC. It specifies CASGSGLAGGIETQYF.